These 12 T cell receptor beta chains share one sample of origin, sequenced in a study of cytomegalovirus exposure and HLA in healthy donors. PCR involved 60 Vbeta and 13 Jbeta primers. The protocol was immunoSEQ multiplex PCR, while the TCRdb copy is restricted to in-frame clones and leaves out a portion. The sample shows some 75,000 clones, 78% of them seen only once. Sequencing input: PBMCs. These receptor sequences come from a man aged 18 to 29 in good health and CMV-seropositive.

V is TRBV9 and J is TRBJ1-5; D call uncertain. V lost 0 bases and J lost 3, with 4 bases in between. From germline, CDR1 is SGDLS and CDR2 YYNGEE. This CDR3 region has 13 residues. CDR3 residues: CASSVAVNQPQHF. The CDR3 bases are TGTGCCAGCAGCGTAGCGGTCAATCAGCCCCAGCATTTT.

V is TRBV6-1 and J is TRBJ2-7, with TRBD2 matching 7 bases. This CDR3 has 16 residues. Germline trimming cut 5 bases from V and 9 bases from J; bases unmatched to any gene: 19. Germline CDR1 MNHNS, CDR2 SASEGT. CDR3 amino acids: CASSQDGAGRRMGQYF. In DNA form, the CDR3 reads TGTGCCAGCAGTCAAGACGGAGCGGGGCGGCGGATGGGGCAGTACTTC.

The chain uses TRBV7-9 and TRBJ1-2; possible D gene TRBD1, 6 bases. CDR1 is SEHNR, CDR2 FQNEAQ, per germline (reference sequence). CDR3 size: 15 residues. V was pared by 3 bases and J by 4 bases, with 15 bases between. This CDR3 is CASSFSTGRSYGYTF. The CDR3 region has the DNA TGTGCCAGCAGCTTTTCTACAGGGCGGAGCTATGGCTACACCTTC.

This rearrangement joins TRBV4-1 to TRBJ2-4, with D possibly matching TRBD2 (6 bases). Germline values: CDR1 MGHRA, CDR2 YSYEKL. This CDR3 region has 17 residues. Trimming shortened V by 6 bases and J by 1 base, and 19 bases separated the two germline ends. The CDR3 region is CASRRDSLLGAKNIQYF. The CDR3 DNA reads TGCGCCAGCAGGAGGGACTCCCTCCTAGGGGCCAAAAACATTCAGTACTTC.

The rearrangement joins TRBV20-1 to TRBJ2-7; D is ambiguous. This CDR3 is 11 amino acids long. The V end was cut by 5 bases, the J end by 2 bases, with 7 bases between. Germline V CDR1 and CDR2: DFQATT, SNEGSKA (reference sequence). CDR3: CSAQTPYEQYF. The CDR3 coding sequence is TGCAGTGCTCAGACTCCCTACGAGCAGTACTTC.

This chain joins TRBV27 and TRBJ2-1; D gene unclear. The germline V gene has CDR1 MNHEY and CDR2 SMNVEV (reference sequence). CDR3 length: 14 amino acids. The germline V and J ends were trimmed by 4 bases and 0 bases, with 7 bases remaining between them. The CDR3 is CASSSRSSYNEQFF. CDR3 coding DNA: TGTGCCAGCAGTTCAAGGAGCTCCTACAATGAGCAGTTCTTC.

V gene TRBV11-2 combines with J gene TRBJ2-4, with 9 bases lining up with TRBD2. The CDR3 totals 16 residues. J gave up 8 bases and V 5 bases, and 13 bases lay outside the gene matches. Germline V gives CDR1 SGHAT, CDR2 FQNNGV. The CDR3 sequence is CASSSSKGTSPHIQYF. The CDR3 coding sequence is TGTGCCAGCAGCAGCAGCAAGGGGACTAGCCCACACATTCAGTACTTC.

The chain couples TRBV29-1 to TRBJ2-3; TRBD2 is a possible D gene (6 bases). The CDR3 length is 13 residues. V was pared by 6 bases and J by 1 base, with 11 bases between. Germline values: CDR1 SQVTM, CDR2 ANQGSEA. The CDR3 spells CSVVIAGTDTQYF. In DNA form, the CDR3 reads TGCAGCGTGGTAATAGCGGGCACAGATACGCAGTATTTT.

The V call is TRBV4-1, the J call TRBJ2-7; TRBD2 matches at 8 bases. The length of the CDR3 is 16 residues. Trimming took 4 bases from V and 3 from J; bases not matched to a gene: 11. The germline V gene has CDR1 MGHRA and CDR2 YSYEKL. For the CDR3, the DNA is TGCGCCAGCAGCCTACAGGTAGCGGGGAACCACTACGAGCAGTACTTC. Translating gives CASSLQVAGNHYEQYF.

J is TRBJ2-1 and V is TRBV15, with D unresolved. The V gene's germline CDR1 is LNHNV and CDR2 YYDKDF (reference sequence). The CDR3 contains 13 residues. V was shortened by 1 base and J by 8 bases, with 9 bases between the two germline ends. The CDR3 reads CATSRAEYDEQFF. CDR3 nucleotides: TGTGCCACCAGCAGAGCAGAATACGATGAGCAGTTCTTC.

Concerning this clone itself: In the same sample, other DNA sequences code for this CDR3. Here the CDR3 reads CSVEGGSTDTQYF. The CDR3 DNA reads as TGCAGCGTTGAAGGGGGCTCGACAGATACGCAGTATTTT. V gene TRBV29-1 combines with J gene TRBJ2-3; weak D call: TRBD1 (5 bases). The V and J ends lost 1 base and 3 bases respectively, with 8 bases between them. The CDR3 is 13 amino acids. Germline V lookup: CDR1 SQVTM, CDR2 ANQGSEA.

The chain recombines TRBV7-8 with TRBJ2-7, with no clear D. The V and J ends lost 1 base and 6 bases respectively, with 16 bases between them. CDR3 length equals 15 residues. Germline values: CDR1 SGHVS, CDR2 FQNEAQ. The CDR3 protein is CASSLVRDFWSEQYF. The CDR3 DNA sequence: TGTGCCAGCAGCTTAGTACGTGACTTCTGGAGCGAGCAGTACTTC. Variable domain in full (rest from reference TRBV7-8 and TRBJ2-7): GAGVSQSPRYKVAKRGQDVALRCDPISGHVSLFWYQQALGQGPEFLTYFQNEAQLDKSGLPSDRFFAERPEGSVSTLKIQRTQQEDSAVYLCASSLVRDFWSEQYFGPGTRLTVT.